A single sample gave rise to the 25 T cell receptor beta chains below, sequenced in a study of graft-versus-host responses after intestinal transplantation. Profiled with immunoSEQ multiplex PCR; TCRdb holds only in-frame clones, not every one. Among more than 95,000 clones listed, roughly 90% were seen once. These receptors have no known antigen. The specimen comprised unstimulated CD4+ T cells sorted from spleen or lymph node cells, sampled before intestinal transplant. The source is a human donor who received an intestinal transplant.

The CDR3 spells CASSPMHTSGTYEQYF. DNA of the CDR3: TGTGCCAGCTCACCGATGCATACTAGCGGGACTTACGAGCAGTACTTC. The chain couples TRBV18 to TRBJ2-7, with 10 bases fitting TRBD2. V was pared by 3 bases and J by 4 bases, with 9 bases of the junction left unmatched. The CDR3 is 16 residues long. Germline CDR1 is KGHSH and CDR2 is LQKENI.

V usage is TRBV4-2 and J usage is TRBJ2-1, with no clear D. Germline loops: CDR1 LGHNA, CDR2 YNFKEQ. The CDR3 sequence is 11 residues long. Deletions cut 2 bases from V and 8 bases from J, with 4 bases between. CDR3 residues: CASSQRDEQFF. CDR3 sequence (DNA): TGTGCCAGCAGCCAACGCGATGAGCAGTTCTTC.

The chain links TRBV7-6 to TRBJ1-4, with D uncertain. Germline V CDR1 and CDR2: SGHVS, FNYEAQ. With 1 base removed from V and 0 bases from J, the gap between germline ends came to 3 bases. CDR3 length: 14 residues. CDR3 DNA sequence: TGTGCCAGCAGCTTAGATGCAACTAATGAAAAACTGTTTTTT. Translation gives CASSLDATNEKLFF.

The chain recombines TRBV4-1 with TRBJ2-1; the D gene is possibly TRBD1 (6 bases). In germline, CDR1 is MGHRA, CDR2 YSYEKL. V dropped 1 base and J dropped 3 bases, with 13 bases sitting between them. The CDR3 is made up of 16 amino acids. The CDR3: CASSQVSGTHYNEQFF. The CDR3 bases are TGCGCCAGCAGCCAAGTCTCCGGGACACACTACAATGAGCAGTTCTTC.

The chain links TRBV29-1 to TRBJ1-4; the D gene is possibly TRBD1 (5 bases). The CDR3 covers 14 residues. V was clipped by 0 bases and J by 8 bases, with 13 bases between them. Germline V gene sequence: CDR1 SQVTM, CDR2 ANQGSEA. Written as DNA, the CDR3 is TGCAGCGTTGAAGAGTCAGGGACCGGCGAAAAACTGTTTTTT. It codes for CSVEESGTGEKLFF.

DNA for the CDR3: TGTGCCAGCAGTTTAACGTACGAGCAGTACTTC. Residues: CASSLTYEQYF. J is TRBJ2-7 and V is TRBV25-1; D is uncertain. V was trimmed by 5 bases and J by 4 bases, leaving 6 bases between them. The CDR3 totals 11 residues. Germline V gene lookup returns CDR1 MGHDK and CDR2 SYGVNS.

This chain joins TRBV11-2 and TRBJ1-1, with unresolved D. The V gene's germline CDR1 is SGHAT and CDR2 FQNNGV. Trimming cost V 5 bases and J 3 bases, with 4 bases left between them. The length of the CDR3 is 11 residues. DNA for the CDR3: TGTGCCAGCAGCACCTACACTGAAGCTTTCTTT. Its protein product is CASSTYTEAFF.

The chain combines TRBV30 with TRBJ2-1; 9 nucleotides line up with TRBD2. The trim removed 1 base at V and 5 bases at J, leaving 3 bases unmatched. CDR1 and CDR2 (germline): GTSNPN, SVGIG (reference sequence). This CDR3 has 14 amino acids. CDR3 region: CAWSAGLAHNEQFF. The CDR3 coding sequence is TGTGCCTGGAGTGCGGGACTAGCACACAATGAGCAGTTCTTC.

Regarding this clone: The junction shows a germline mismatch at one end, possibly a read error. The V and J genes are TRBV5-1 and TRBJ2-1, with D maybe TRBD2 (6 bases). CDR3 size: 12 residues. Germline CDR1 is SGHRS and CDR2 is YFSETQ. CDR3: CASGLEGNEQFF. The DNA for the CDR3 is TGCGCCAGCGGCTTGGAGGGGAATGAGCAGTTCTTC. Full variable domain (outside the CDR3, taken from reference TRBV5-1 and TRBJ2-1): KAGVTQTPRYLIKTRGQQVTLSCSPISGHRSVSWYQQTPGQGLQFLFEYFSETQRNKGNFPGRFSGRQFSNSRSEMNVSTLELGDSALYLCASGLEGNEQFFGPGTRLTVL.

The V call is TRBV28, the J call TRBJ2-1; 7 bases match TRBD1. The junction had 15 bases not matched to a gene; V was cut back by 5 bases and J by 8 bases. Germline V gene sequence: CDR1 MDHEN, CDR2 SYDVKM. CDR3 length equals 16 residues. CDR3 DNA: TGTGCCAGCAGTCCCCTGACAGGGAGTGGTTGGGATGAGCAGTTCTTC. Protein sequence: CASSPLTGSGWDEQFF.

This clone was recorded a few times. The chain's CDR3 is CASSEQSGNTIYF. The CDR3, as DNA: TGTGCCAGCAGTGAACAGTCTGGAAACACCATATATTTT. The chain is built from TRBV6-5 and TRBJ1-3; D call uncertain. The ends were cut back, 5 bases at V and 1 base at J, with 6 bases in the middle. The CDR3 runs 13 residues. Per germline, CDR1 MNHEY and CDR2 SVGAGI.

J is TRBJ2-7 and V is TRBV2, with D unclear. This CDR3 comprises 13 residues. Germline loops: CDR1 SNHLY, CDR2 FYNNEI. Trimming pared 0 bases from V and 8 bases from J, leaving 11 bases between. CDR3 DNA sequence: TGTGCCAGCAGTGAAGCGCCCGGAGAGAAGCAGTACTTC. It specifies CASSEAPGEKQYF. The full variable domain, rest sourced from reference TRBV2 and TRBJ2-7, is EPEVTQTPSHQVTQMGQEVILRCVPISNHLYFYWYRQILGQKVEFLVSFYNNEISEKSEIFDDQFSVERPDGSNFTLKIRSTKLEDSAMYFCASSEAPGEKQYFGPGTRLTVT.

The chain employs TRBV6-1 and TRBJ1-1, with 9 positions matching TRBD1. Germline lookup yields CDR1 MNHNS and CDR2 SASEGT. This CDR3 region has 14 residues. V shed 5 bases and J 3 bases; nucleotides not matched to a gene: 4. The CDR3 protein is CASSTGGTDTEAFF. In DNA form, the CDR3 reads TGTGCCAGCAGTACAGGGGGCACGGACACTGAAGCTTTCTTT.

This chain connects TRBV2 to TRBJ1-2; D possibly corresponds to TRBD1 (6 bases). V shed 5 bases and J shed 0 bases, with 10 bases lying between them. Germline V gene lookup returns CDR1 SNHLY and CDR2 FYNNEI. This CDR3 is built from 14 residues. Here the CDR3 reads CASSSQGTNYGYTF. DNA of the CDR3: TGTGCCAGCAGTTCACAGGGAACTAACTATGGCTACACCTTC.

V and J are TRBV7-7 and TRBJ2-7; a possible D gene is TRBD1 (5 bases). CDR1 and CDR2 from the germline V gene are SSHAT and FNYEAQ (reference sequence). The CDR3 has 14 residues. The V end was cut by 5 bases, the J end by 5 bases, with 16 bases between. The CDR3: CASSAGQGLHEQYF. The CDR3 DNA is TGTGCCAGCAGCGCCGGGCAGGGTCTACACGAGCAGTACTTC.

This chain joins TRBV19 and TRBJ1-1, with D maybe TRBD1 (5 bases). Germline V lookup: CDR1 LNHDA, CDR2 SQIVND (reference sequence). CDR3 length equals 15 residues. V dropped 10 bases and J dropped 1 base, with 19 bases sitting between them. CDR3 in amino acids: CATNLGRGKNTEAFF. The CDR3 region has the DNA TGTGCCACTAATTTGGGGCGCGGGAAGAACACTGAAGCTTTCTTT.

CDR3 sequence reads: CASSLGAGRFSQPQHF. CDR3 DNA: TGTGCCAGCAGCTTAGGGGCGGGGAGGTTCAGTCAGCCCCAGCATTTT. The chain combines TRBV7-9 with TRBJ1-5; unclear D gene. Germline CDR1 and CDR2: SEHNR and FQNEAQ (reference sequence). V shed 1 base and J shed 6 bases, with 16 bases lying between them. The CDR3 is 16 residues long. The variable domain in full, with the rest retrieved from reference TRBV7-9 and TRBJ1-5, is DTGVSQNPRHKITKRGQNVTFRCDPISEHNRLYWYRQTLGQGPEFLTYFQNEAQLEKSRLLSDRFSAERPKGSFSTLEIQRTEQGDSAMYLCASSLGAGRFSQPQHFGDGTRLSIL.

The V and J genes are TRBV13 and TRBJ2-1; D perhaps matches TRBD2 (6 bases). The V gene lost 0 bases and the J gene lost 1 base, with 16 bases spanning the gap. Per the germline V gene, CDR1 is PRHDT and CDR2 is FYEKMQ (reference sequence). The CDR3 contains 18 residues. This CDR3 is CASSLGSSEVFSYNEQFF. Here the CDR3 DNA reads TGTGCCAGCAGCTTAGGTTCTAGCGAGGTCTTTTCCTACAATGAGCAGTTCTTC.

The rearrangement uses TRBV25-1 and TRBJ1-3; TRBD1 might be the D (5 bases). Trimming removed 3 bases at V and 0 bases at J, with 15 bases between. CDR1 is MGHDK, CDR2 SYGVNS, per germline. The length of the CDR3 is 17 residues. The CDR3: CASSEKRGPSSGNTIYF. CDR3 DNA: TGTGCCAGCAGTGAGAAACGGGGACCGAGCTCTGGAAACACCATATATTTT.

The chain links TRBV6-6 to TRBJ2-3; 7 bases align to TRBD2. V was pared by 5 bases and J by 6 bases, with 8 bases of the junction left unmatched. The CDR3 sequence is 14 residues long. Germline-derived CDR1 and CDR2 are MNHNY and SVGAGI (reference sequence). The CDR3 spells CASSKAGTADTQYF. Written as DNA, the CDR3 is TGTGCCAGCAGTAAAGCGGGAACCGCGGATACGCAGTATTTT.

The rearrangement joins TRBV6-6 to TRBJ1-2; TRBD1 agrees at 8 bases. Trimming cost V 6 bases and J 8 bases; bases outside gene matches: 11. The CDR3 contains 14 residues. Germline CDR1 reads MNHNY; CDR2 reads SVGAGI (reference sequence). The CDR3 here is CASSSTDRGSGYTF. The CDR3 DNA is TGTGCCAGCAGCTCCACTGACAGGGGAAGCGGCTACACCTTC.

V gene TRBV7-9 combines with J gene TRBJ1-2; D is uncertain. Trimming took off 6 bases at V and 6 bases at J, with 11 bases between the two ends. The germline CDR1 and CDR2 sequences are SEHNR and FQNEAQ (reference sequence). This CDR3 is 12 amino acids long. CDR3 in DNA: TGTGCCAGCAGTCTCCCAGGACATGGCTACACCTTC. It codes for CASSLPGHGYTF.

This CDR3 reads CASSLVIAASTDTQYF. The CDR3 nucleotides are TGTGCCAGCAGCTTAGTGATCGCCGCTTCCACAGATACGCAGTATTTT. The chain joins TRBV11-2 to TRBJ2-3, with D unresolved. This CDR3 region has 16 residues. Germline V gene sequence: CDR1 SGHAT, CDR2 FQNNGV. V was pared by 1 base and J by 2 bases, with 13 bases between.

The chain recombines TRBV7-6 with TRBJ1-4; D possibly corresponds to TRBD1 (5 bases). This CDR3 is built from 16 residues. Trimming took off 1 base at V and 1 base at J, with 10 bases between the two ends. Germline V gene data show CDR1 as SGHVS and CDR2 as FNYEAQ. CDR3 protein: CASSLGGYRTNEKLFF. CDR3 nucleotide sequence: TGTGCCAGCAGCTTAGGGGGGTACAGAACTAATGAAAAACTGTTTTTT.

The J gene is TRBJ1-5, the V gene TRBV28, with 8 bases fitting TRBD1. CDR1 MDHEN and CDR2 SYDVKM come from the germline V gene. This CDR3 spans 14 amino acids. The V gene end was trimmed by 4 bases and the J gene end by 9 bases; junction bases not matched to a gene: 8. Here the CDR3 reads CASSSRGPPGPQHF. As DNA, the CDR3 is TGTGCCAGCAGTTCCAGGGGGCCCCCGGGGCCCCAGCATTTT.